The rows below give T cell receptor beta chains drawn from one sample of a study of monozygotic twins with inflammatory bowel disease. TCRdb re-analyzed the 5' RACE reads; it lists each CDR3 protein once, without DNA. This sample contains roughly 320,000 distinct CDR3 sequences. The sample comprised blood. The receptor set was obtained from a human donor with ulcerative colitis or Crohn's disease, or a healthy co-twin of an affected twin (not recorded which). CDR3s include the opening cysteine and the closing phenylalanine or tryptophan.

j_call: TRBJ2-3; v_call: TRBV12-3/TRBV12-4; cdr3_aa: CASRRDRGFGTDTQYF
j_call: TRBJ2-7; v_call: TRBV11-3; cdr3_aa: CASSLRRQIYEQYF
j_call: TRBJ2-7; v_call: TRBV20-1; cdr3_aa: CSAPDVGTSGNEQYF
j_call: TRBJ2-5; v_call: TRBV20-1; cdr3_aa: CSATKRQGWRETQYF
j_call: TRBJ1-6; v_call: TRBV12-3/TRBV12-4; cdr3_aa: CASSIRQGASSYNSPLHF
j_call: TRBJ2-1; v_call: TRBV5-1; cdr3_aa: CASSNILAYNEQFF
j_call: TRBJ1-2; v_call: TRBV6-2/TRBV6-3; cdr3_aa: CASSSNRGRDYGYTF
j_call: TRBJ1-2; v_call: TRBV29-1; cdr3_aa: CSVEVGAYGYTF
j_call: TRBJ2-2; v_call: TRBV10-3; cdr3_aa: CAISAKGNTGELFF
j_call: TRBJ1-6; v_call: TRBV9; cdr3_aa: CASSITGESPLHF
j_call: TRBJ1-2; v_call: TRBV7-9; cdr3_aa: CASSRQGDDYGYTF